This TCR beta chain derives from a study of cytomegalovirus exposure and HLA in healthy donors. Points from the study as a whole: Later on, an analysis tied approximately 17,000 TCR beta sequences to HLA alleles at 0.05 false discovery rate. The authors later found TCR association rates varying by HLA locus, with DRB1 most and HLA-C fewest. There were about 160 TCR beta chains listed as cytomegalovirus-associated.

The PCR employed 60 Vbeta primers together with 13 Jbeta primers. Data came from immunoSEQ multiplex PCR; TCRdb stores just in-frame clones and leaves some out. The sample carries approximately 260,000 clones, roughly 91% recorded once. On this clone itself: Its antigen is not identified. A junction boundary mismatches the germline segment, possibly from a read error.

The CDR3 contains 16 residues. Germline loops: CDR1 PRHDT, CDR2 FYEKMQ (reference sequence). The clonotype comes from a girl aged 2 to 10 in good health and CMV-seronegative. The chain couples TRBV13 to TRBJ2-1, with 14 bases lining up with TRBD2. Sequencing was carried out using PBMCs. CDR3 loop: CASSSRLAGGPFEQFF. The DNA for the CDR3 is TGTGCCAGCAGCTCCCGACTAGCGGGGGGGCCTTTTGAGCAATTCTTC.